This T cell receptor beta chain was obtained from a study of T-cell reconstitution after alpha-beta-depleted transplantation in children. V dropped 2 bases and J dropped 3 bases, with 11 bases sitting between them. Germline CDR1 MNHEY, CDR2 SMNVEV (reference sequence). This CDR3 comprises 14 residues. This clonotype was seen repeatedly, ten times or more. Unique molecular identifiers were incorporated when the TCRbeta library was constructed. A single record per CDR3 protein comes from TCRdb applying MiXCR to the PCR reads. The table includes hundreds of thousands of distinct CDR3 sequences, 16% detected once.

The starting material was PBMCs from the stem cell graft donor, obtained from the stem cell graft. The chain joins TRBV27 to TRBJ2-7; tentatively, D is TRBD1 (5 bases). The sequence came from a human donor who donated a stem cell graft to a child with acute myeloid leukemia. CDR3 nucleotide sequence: TGTGCCAGCAGTTTAAAACCAGGGAACTACGAGCAGTACGTC. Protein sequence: CASSLKPGNYEQYV.